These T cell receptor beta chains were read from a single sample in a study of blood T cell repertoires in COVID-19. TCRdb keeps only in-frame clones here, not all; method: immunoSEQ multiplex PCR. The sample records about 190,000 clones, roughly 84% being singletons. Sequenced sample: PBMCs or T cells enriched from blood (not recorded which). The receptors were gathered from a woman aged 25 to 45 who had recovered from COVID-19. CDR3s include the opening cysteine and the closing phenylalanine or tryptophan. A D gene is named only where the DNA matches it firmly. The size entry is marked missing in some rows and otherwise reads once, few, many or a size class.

TGTGCCTGGAGTGTATGGGGGGGCAACATTCAGTACTTC	CAWSVWGGNIQYF	TRBV30	TRBJ2-4	.	.
TGTGCCATCAGTGAGTCTCAGGGCTATCAGCCCCAGCATTTT	CAISESQGYQPQHF	TRBV10-3	TRBJ1-5	.	.
TGTGCCACCAGCAGAGATTCCAGATTTGACACTGAAGCTTTCTTT	CATSRDSRFDTEAFF	TRBV15	TRBJ1-1	.	.
TGTGGAGGGCAGCTTTCTGGAAACACCATATATTTT	CGGQLSGNTIYF	TRBV12-3/TRBV12-4	TRBJ1-3	.	.
TGTGCCAGTAGATCGACAGAATTCAAAAACATTCAGTACTTC	CASRSTEFKNIQYF	TRBV19	TRBJ2-4	.	.
TGTGCCAGCAGTACAACTAGCGGGAGGGCCGAGGATCTAGAGACCCAGTACTTC	CASSTTSGRAEDLETQYF	TRBV7-9	TRBJ2-5	TRBD2	many
TGTGCCAGCAGCCAGGCTAGCGGGACCTACAATGAGCAGTTCTTC	CASSQASGTYNEQFF	TRBV7-3	TRBJ2-1	TRBD2	.
TGTGCCAGCAGCTTCCGGACTAGCGGGGGCTTGAACACCGGGGAGCTGTTTTTT	CASSFRTSGGLNTGELFF	TRBV9	TRBJ2-2	TRBD2	.
TGTGCCAGCAGTTACTACAGTTACGAGCAGTACTTC	CASSYYSYEQYF	TRBV6-5	TRBJ2-7	.	few
TGTGCCAGTAGTATCCCGACACATAACTATGGCTACACCTTC	CASSIPTHNYGYTF	TRBV19	TRBJ1-2	.	.
TGTGCCAGCACCTGGGGGGGACTAAACACTGAAGCTTTCTTT	CASTWGGLNTEAFF	TRBV7-9	TRBJ1-1	.	.
TGTGCCAGTAGTGGGGAGGGGCGCGGGTCACAGCCCCAGCATTTT	CASSGEGRGSQPQHF	TRBV19	TRBJ1-5	.	.
TGTGCCAGCACCCCTGGCCACCCAGAAGCTTTCTTT	CASTPGHPEAFF	TRBV7-9	TRBJ1-1	.	.
TGTGCCAGCAGCCGGACCCGGGGGGCTAGCAATCAGCCCCAGCATTTT	CASSRTRGASNQPQHF	TRBV7-2	TRBJ1-5	.	.
TGTGCCAGCAGCGAGGGCAGGGGGCGCGGGGGTGATCAGCCCCAGCATTTT	CASSEGRGRGGDQPQHF	TRBV11-2	TRBJ1-5	TRBD1	.
TGTGCCAGCCGTCCGGGACAGCTGAACACTGAAGCTTTCTTT	CASRPGQLNTEAFF	TRBV2	TRBJ1-1	TRBD1	.
TGTGCCAGCAGCTCCCGGACAGGGGTCATTGAGACCCAGTACTTC	CASSSRTGVIETQYF	TRBV5-4	TRBJ2-5	TRBD1	.
TGTGCCAGCAGCCCCCACTTGATAGGGGTCAATCAGCCCCAGCATTTT	CASSPHLIGVNQPQHF	TRBV11-2	TRBJ1-5	.	once
TGCGCCAGCAGCGGCCAGGGTGCGGGAACAGATACGCAGTATTTT	CASSGQGAGTDTQYF	TRBV5-1	TRBJ2-3	.	.
TGTGCCACCAGTGACCGGACGACAGACTTCAATCAGCCCCAGCATTTT	CATSDRTTDFNQPQHF	TRBV24-1	TRBJ1-5	.	.